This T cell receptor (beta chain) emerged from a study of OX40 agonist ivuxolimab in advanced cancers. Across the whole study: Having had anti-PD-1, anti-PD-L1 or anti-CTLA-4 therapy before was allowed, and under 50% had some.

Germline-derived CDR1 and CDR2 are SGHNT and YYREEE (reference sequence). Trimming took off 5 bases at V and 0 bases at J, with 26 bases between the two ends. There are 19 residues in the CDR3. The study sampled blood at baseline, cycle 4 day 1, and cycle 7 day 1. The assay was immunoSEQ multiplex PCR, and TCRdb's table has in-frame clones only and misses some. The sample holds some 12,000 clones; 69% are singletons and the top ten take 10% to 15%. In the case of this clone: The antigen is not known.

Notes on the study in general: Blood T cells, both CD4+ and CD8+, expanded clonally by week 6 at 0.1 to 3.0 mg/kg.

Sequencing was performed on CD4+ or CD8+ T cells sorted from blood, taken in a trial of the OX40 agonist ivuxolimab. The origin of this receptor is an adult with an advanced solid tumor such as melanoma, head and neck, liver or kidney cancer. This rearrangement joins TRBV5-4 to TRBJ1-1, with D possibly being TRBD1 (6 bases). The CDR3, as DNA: TGTGCCAGCAGATACGCCCCCGGTTTAGGACAGCTTATGAACACTGAAGCTTTCTTT. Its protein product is CASRYAPGLGQLMNTEAFF.